This TCR beta chain was identified during a study of cytomegalovirus exposure and HLA in healthy donors. This CDR3 spans 18 amino acids. In this sample, this clone turned up once. Both 60 Vbeta primers and 13 Jbeta primers went into the PCR. Generated by immunoSEQ multiplex PCR, the TCRdb table keeps only in-frame clones and is missing some. The sample lists around 150,000 clones, roughly three quarters occurring once. The sample taken for sequencing was PBMCs. The sequence was collected from a man in his thirties or forties in good health and CMV-seronegative. The chain is built from TRBV21-1 and TRBJ1-1; the table's TRBD1 call for D was not verified on the DNA. TRBV21-1 is recorded as a pseudogene. In DNA, the CDR3 is TGTGCCAGCAGCAAAAACGTTGGTAACAGGGGGCGAGACACTGAAGCTTTCTTT. The encoded protein is CASSKNVGNRGRDTEAFF.